Presented here are 9 T cell receptor beta chains from one specimen sequenced in a study of beta chain features in type 1 diabetes. Sequenced material consisted of expressed TCRB transcripts (all of the isolated RNA was reverse transcribed). Assay used: immunoSEQ multiplex PCR; TCRdb lists only in-frame clones, some missing. The profile shows roughly 250,000 clones, over 65% of them singletons. Sequenced: naive CD4+ T cells from blood. These receptor sequences come from a man under 40 in good health.

This sequence joins TRBV30 and TRBJ2-5; 13 bases are a match to TRBD2. Germline CDR1 GTSNPN, CDR2 SVGIG (reference sequence). With 2 bases clipped from V and 4 bases from J, the junction kept 4 bases outside the gene matches. The length of the CDR3 is 15 residues. The CDR3 nucleotides are TGTGCCTGGAGTCGGACTAGCGGGAGTGGAGAGACCCAGTACTTC. It encodes CAWSRTSGSGETQYF.

The chain is built from TRBV11-2 and TRBJ2-5; 10 nucleotides align to TRBD2. With 1 base clipped from V and 4 bases from J, the junction kept 3 bases outside the gene matches. The germline V gene has CDR1 SGHAT and CDR2 FQNNGV. This CDR3 has 15 amino acids. CDR3 sequence reads: CASSLGSSGRETQYF. The CDR3 nucleotides are TGTGCCAGCAGCTTAGGTTCTAGCGGGAGAGAGACCCAGTACTTC.

The chain is built from TRBV27 and TRBJ2-7; 10 bases are shared with TRBD2. Germline values: CDR1 MNHEY, CDR2 SMNVEV (reference sequence). V was clipped by 6 bases and J by 0 bases; unmatched bases: 5. The CDR3 covers 15 residues. CDR3 sequence reads: CASRRTSGYSYEQYF. The DNA of the CDR3 is TGTGCCAGCAGGAGGACTAGCGGCTACTCCTACGAGCAGTACTTC.

This rearrangement joins TRBV30 to TRBJ1-1; D not certain. V lost 2 bases and J lost 8, with 9 bases in between. The CDR3 spans 11 residues. CDR1 is GTSNPN and CDR2 is SVGIG in the germline V gene (reference sequence). CDR3 amino acids: CAWSSGIEAFF. CDR3 nucleotide sequence: TGTGCCTGGAGTTCTGGCATCGAAGCTTTCTTT.

This clone has more than one count but fewer than ten. The chain has TRBV30 and TRBJ2-7; D ambiguous. V lost 4 bases to trimming and J lost 4 bases, with 8 bases between them. CDR1 and CDR2 (germline): GTSNPN, SVGIG (reference sequence). This CDR3 contains 11 residues. CDR3 bases: TGTGCCTGGACAGGAGTTTACGAGCAGTACTTC. It translates to CAWTGVYEQYF.

This clone was counted between two and nine times. V and J are TRBV4-1 and TRBJ2-3; D might be TRBD1 (6 bases). The CDR3 consists of 15 residues. V was shortened by 3 bases and J by 4 bases, with 14 bases between the two germline ends. Germline V lookup: CDR1 MGHRA, CDR2 YSYEKL. CDR3 bases: TGCGCCAGCAGCCAGGTGGGGGCTAGGGCAGATACGCAGTATTTT. Translation gives CASSQVGARADTQYF.

The CDR3 region has the DNA TGTGCCTGGGGCAGGGGCCCAATGAACACTGAAGCTTTCTTT. It encodes CAWGRGPMNTEAFF. This rearrangement joins TRBV30 to TRBJ1-1; maybe TRBD1 (6 bases). V was shortened by 5 bases and J by 0 bases, with 13 bases between the two germline ends. Germline V CDR1 and CDR2: GTSNPN, SVGIG (reference sequence). The length of the CDR3 is 14 residues. Using reference TRBV30 and TRBJ1-1 for the parts outside the CDR3, the full variable domain is SQTIHQWPATLVQPVGSPLSLECTVEGTSNPNLYWYRQAAGRGLQLLFYSVGIGQISSEVPQNLSASRPQDRQFILSSKKLLLSDSGFYLCAWGRGPMNTEAFFGQGTRLTVV.

The V call is TRBV18, the J call TRBJ2-5; no clear D. V gave up 3 bases and J gave up 2 bases, with 4 bases separating them. In germline, CDR1 is KGHSH, CDR2 LQKENI. CDR3 length equals 12 residues. CDR3 coding DNA: TGTGCCAGCTCACCGGCGCAAGAGACCCAGTACTTC. Translated, it gives CASSPAQETQYF.

V gene TRBV7-9 combines with J gene TRBJ1-2, with TRBD1 as a possible D gene (6 bases). Germline V gene data show CDR1 as SEHNR and CDR2 as FQNEAQ (reference sequence). The CDR3 consists of 13 residues. V was cut by 5 bases and J by 6 bases, with 13 bases left in between. The CDR3 spells CASSLAGADGYTF. The CDR3 DNA is TGTGCCAGCAGCCTCGCGGGGGCAGATGGCTACACCTTC. Full variable domain (rest looked up from reference TRBV7-9 and TRBJ1-2): DTGVSQNPRHKITKRGQNVTFRCDPISEHNRLYWYRQTLGQGPEFLTYFQNEAQLEKSRLLSDRFSAERPKGSFSTLEIQRTEQGDSAMYLCASSLAGADGYTFGSGTRLTVV.